These 3 T cell receptor beta chains originate from one sample sequenced in a study of T cell repertoires in cytomegalovirus infection. No antigen is known for these receptors. TCRdb reprocessed the reads with MiXCR, giving one entry per CDR3 protein. The repertoire holds about 900,000 distinct CDR3 sequences, with less than 35% as singletons. Sequenced here: cultured CD8+ T cells from PBMCs, sampled from culture after CMV antigen stimulation. All receptors come from a human donor in good health (CMV status not recorded). Some clones in this sample may be carry-over from other donors' samples.

The chain is built from TRBV4-1 and TRBJ2-5, with 7 bases identical to TRBD1. This CDR3 is 15 amino acids long. Germline assignment: CDR1 MGHRA and CDR2 YSYEKL. The junction had 15 bases not matched to a gene; V was cut back by 6 bases and J by 8 bases. For the CDR3, the DNA is TGCGCCAGCAGTCAGCCCCAGGGGGTTGACCAAACCCAGTACTTC. It translates to CASSQPQGVDQTQYF.

This clonotype occurred a few times. The genes are TRBV7-6 and TRBJ2-7; D is possibly TRBD1 (5 bases). Germline V gene sequence: CDR1 SGHVS, CDR2 FNYEAQ. CDR3 length: 14 amino acids. With 5 bases removed from V and 3 bases from J, the gap between germline ends came to 14 bases. The CDR3 region is CASSPKTGFYEQYF. CDR3 DNA: TGTGCCAGCAGCCCTAAAACAGGATTCTACGAGCAGTACTTC.

This sequence joins TRBV9 and TRBJ1-1; unclear D gene. The V gene's germline CDR1 is SGDLS and CDR2 YYNGEE. The germline V and J ends were trimmed by 6 bases and 5 bases, with 11 bases remaining between them. The CDR3 has 12 residues. CDR3 region: CASNTLGTEAFF. DNA for the CDR3: TGTGCCAGCAACACCCTGGGGACTGAAGCTTTCTTT.